The next 2 T cell receptor beta chains were all read from a single sample in a study of T cell repertoires in cytomegalovirus infection. TCRdb passed the reads through MiXCR, listing each CDR3 protein once. Found here are around 530,000 distinct CDR3 sequences, 16% of them singletons; the top ten hold 20% to 30%. Sequencing was carried out using CD8+ T cells from PBMCs. The receptors here all came from a human donor in good health (CMV status not recorded). Some clones in this sample may be carry-over from other donors' samples.

This clonotype was detected only a few times. V gene TRBV29-1 combines with J gene TRBJ1-1; D perhaps matches TRBD1 (6 bases). Trimming removed 7 bases from V and 0 bases from J, with 21 bases in between. The CDR3 runs to 16 residues. Germline-derived CDR1 and CDR2 are SQVTM and ANQGSEA. CDR3 loop: CSAQGGGDFLNTEAFF. CDR3 nucleotides: TGCAGCGCCCAAGGGGGGGGGGACTTCTTGAACACTGAAGCTTTCTTT.

This clonotype was found many times. V usage is TRBV7-6 and J usage is TRBJ1-1, with no clear D. The CDR3 totals 12 residues. Deletions cut 4 bases from V and 4 bases from J, with 7 bases between. CDR1 is SGHVS and CDR2 is FNYEAQ in the germline V gene. The CDR3 spells CASSSRPTEAFF. The DNA of the CDR3 is TGTGCCAGCAGCTCCCGACCCACTGAAGCTTTCTTT. Supplemented by reference TRBV7-6 and TRBJ1-1, the full variable domain reads GAGVSQSPRYKVTKRGQDVALRCDPISGHVSLYWYRQALGQGPEFLTYFNYEAQQDKSGLPNDRFSAERPEGSISTLTIQRTEQRDSAMYRCASSSRPTEAFFGQGTRLTVV.